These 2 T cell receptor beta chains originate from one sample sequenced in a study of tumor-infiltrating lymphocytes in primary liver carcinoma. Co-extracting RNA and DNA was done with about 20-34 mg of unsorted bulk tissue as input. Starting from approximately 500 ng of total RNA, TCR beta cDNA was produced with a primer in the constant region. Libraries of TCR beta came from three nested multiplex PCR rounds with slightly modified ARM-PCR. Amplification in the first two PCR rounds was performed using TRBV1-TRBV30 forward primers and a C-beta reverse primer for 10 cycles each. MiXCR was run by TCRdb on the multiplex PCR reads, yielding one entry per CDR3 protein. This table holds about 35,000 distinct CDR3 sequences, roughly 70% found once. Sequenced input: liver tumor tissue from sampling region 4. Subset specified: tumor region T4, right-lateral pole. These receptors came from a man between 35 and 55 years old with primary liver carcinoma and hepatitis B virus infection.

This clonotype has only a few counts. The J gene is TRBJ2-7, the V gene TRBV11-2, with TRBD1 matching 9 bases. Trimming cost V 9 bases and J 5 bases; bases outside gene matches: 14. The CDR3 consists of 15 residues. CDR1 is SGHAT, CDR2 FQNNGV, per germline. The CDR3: CASNLRWTGENEQYF. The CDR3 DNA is TGTGCCAGTAACTTACGTTGGACAGGGGAAAACGAGCAGTACTTC.

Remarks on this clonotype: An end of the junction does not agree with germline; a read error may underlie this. CDR3 protein: CASGPPLAKNIQHF. CDR3 in DNA: TGTGCCAGCGGCCCCCCCCTAGCCAAAAACATTCAGCATTTC. This chain uses TRBV11-1 with TRBJ2-4; a weak D match, TRBD2 (5 bases). Germline V gene data show CDR1 as SGHAT and CDR2 as FQDESV (reference sequence). The CDR3 is 14 residues long.